This T cell receptor beta chain was sequenced for a study of T cells after yellow fever vaccination (dated by TCRdb to about 2019). Notes on the research overall: The SMART-Seq v4 Ultra Low Input RNA kit was used to prepare libraries from fractions with low cell numbers. To track T-cell clones before and after primary and booster YFV17D yellow fever vaccination, bulk TCR alpha and beta repertoires were sequenced longitudinally. Two healthy male donors, one aged 18 to 30 and one aged 30 to 40 years, made up the cohort. Blood was collected at multiple timepoints before and after primary and secondary immunization, and bulk PBMC replicates and cell subsets were isolated.

CDR3 length: 12 amino acids, cysteine to phenylalanine. Of all the DNA, just the CDR3 is kept, 36 bases in frame from base 1. V loses 6 bases, J loses 8 bases, and the germline ends lie 13 bases apart. As encoded in the germline V gene (reference sequence), CDR1 is DFQATT while CDR2 is SNEGSKA. Worth noting for this clonotype: Which antigen it targets is not known. Base qualities are not recorded, but no much larger clone differs from it by a single base.

What the work shows at the level of the full study, not this receptor alone: A small share of clonotypes was detected in both CD4 and CD8 compartments, with the overlap likely arising from convergent recombination. Most clones expanded after primary vaccination were re-detected after the booster (96% of CD4 and about nine tenths of CD8), suggesting broad memory maintenance. The secondary T-cell response was weaker than the primary response but faster, peaking on day 5 instead of day 15. The study included only two donors, which limits how far the findings can be generalized. Computational filtering was required because FACS-sorted repertoires could contain abundant contaminating clonotypes from the bulk population.

This sample was sequenced with an Illumina NovaSeq 6000. TCR cDNA was synthesized by 5'RACE template switching, which introduced a universal primer site and unique molecular identifiers. cDNA synthesis was primed from both the TCR alpha and TCR beta constant segments. Library amplification used two PCR steps, and the second PCR step added sample barcodes and sequencing adapters. Sequencing of libraries was performed on Illumina HiSeq 2500 (2x100 bp) or NovaSeq (2x150 bp). In the paper's pipeline: Reads were demultiplexed and collapsed into UMI consensus sequences with MIGEC, and V(D)J alignment was performed with MiXCR. Vaccine-responding clonotypes were defined with edgeR using replicate PBMC samples, requiring FDR below 0.01 and a log2 fold change above 5 up to day 15. Each bulk clonotype was labeled CD4 or CD8 based on which sequenced repertoire, CD4 or CD8, contained the clonotype at higher abundance. TCRdb passed the public sequencing reads through fastp at Q25 and MiXCR, retaining productive beta sequences. A single entry per CDR3 protein holds the most common genes and DNA from its merged rows. The V and J calls follow TCRdb's processing rather than the paper's. Recorded for this sample are a few hundred thousand distinct CDR3 sequences; roughly 3.5% of them occurred a single time. Jointly, the top ten make up less than 25% of the sample.

The treatment or condition label corresponds to: live attenuated yellow fever vaccine strain. At each blood-draw timepoint, two biological replicates of bulk PBMCs were obtained. PBMCs were isolated from peripheral blood using a standard Ficoll-Paque protocol. TriZol was used to extract RNA from bulk PBMCs, from CD4 and CD8 fractions, and from dextramer-positive and dextramer-negative fractions. The source material was PBMCs, sampled on the day of the yellow fever booster vaccination. This chain joins TRBV20-1 to TRBJ1-4, with the D gene not confidently named. This TCR derives from a man between 18 and 35 years old who received the YFV17D yellow fever vaccine. The encoded CDR3 is CSARSRIEKLFF. The DNA sequence is given as TGCAGTGCGCGATCCCGTATAGAAAAACTGTTTTTT.